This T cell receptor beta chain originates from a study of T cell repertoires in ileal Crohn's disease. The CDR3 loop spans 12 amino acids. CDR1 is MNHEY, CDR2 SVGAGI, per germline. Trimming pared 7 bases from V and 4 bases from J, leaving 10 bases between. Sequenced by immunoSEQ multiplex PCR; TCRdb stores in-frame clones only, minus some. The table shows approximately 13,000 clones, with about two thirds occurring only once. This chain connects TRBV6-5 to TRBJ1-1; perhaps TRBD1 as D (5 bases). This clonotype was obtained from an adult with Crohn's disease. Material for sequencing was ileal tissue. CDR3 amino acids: CASKRGSTEAFF. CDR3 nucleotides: TGTGCCAGCAAAAGGGGAAGCACTGAAGCTTTCTTT.